This is a list of T cell receptor beta chains from one sample in a study of human T cells and chemical hapten exposure. Each CDR3 protein is one row after TCRdb ran MiXCR on the RACE reads. Among roughly 120,000 distinct CDR3 sequences, roughly 9% were seen once, and the ten largest hold 2.5% to 3.5%. The material was whole blood, obtained in connection with sensitization to the hapten diphenylcyclopropenone (DPC). The receptors here all came from a woman aged 40 to 49 with alopecia areata. Some clones in this sample may be carry-over from other donors' samples. Both conserved end residues are part of each CDR3. D genes are given only for firm matches. Only part of the rows carry a size: once, few, many, or a class if the clone is expanded.

d_call: -
j_call: TRBJ1-1
clone_size: -
v_call: TRBV5-4
cdr3_aa: CASSLDLHTEAFF
cdr3_nt: TGTGCCAGCAGCTTGGATTTACACACTGAAGCTTTCTTT

d_call: -
j_call: TRBJ1-2
clone_size: many
v_call: TRBV18
cdr3_aa: CASSLEGERNYGYTF
cdr3_nt: TGTGCCAGCTCACTAGAAGGGGAGCGTAACTATGGCTACACCTTC

d_call: TRBD2
j_call: TRBJ2-5
clone_size: few
v_call: TRBV11-2
cdr3_aa: CASSLLADPRTQYF
cdr3_nt: TGTGCCAGCAGCTTACTAGCGGATCCGCGGACCCAGTACTTC

d_call: -
j_call: TRBJ2-6
clone_size: many
v_call: TRBV16
cdr3_aa: CASSQSFSGANVLTF
cdr3_nt: TGTGCCAGCAGCCAATCGTTCTCTGGGGCCAACGTCCTGACTTTC

d_call: -
j_call: TRBJ2-4
clone_size: -
v_call: TRBV7-2
cdr3_aa: CASSSQGGENIQYF
cdr3_nt: TGTGCCAGCAGCTCGCAGGGGGGCGAAAACATTCAGTACTTC

d_call: -
j_call: TRBJ2-1
clone_size: -
v_call: TRBV5-6
cdr3_aa: CASRPVGVGEQFF
cdr3_nt: TGTGCCAGCAGGCCGGTTGGGGTCGGTGAGCAGTTCTTC

d_call: TRBD2
j_call: TRBJ2-1
clone_size: -
v_call: TRBV7-2
cdr3_aa: CASSFTRGIYEQFF
cdr3_nt: TGTGCCAGCAGCTTCACGCGGGGGATCTATGAGCAGTTCTTC

d_call: TRBD2
j_call: TRBJ2-1
clone_size: -
v_call: TRBV10-3
cdr3_aa: CAISEPLSWGGESYNEQFF
cdr3_nt: TGTGCCATCAGTGAGCCCCTATCGTGGGGGGGGGAATCCTACAATGAGCAGTTCTTC

d_call: -
j_call: TRBJ2-7
clone_size: few
v_call: TRBV7-2
cdr3_aa: CASSRQGDSYEQYF
cdr3_nt: TGTGCCAGCAGCCGCCAGGGTGACTCCTACGAGCAGTACTTC

d_call: -
j_call: TRBJ2-7
clone_size: -
v_call: TRBV6-2/TRBV6-3
cdr3_aa: CASSTPGHHTYEQYF
cdr3_nt: TGTGCCAGCAGCACCCCGGGACACCATACCTACGAGCAGTACTTC

d_call: -
j_call: TRBJ2-1
clone_size: few
v_call: TRBV7-3
cdr3_aa: CASSLGGTAYNEQFF
cdr3_nt: TGTGCCAGCAGCTTAGGCGGGACAGCTTACAATGAGCAGTTCTTC

d_call: -
j_call: TRBJ1-4
clone_size: -
v_call: TRBV20-1
cdr3_aa: CSALGATNEKLFF
cdr3_nt: TGCAGTGCGTTGGGGGCAACTAATGAAAAACTGTTTTTT

d_call: TRBD1
j_call: TRBJ1-3
clone_size: many
v_call: TRBV7-2
cdr3_aa: CASSLDRAGSENTIYF
cdr3_nt: TGTGCCAGCAGCTTGGACAGGGCGGGCTCTGAAAACACCATATATTTT

d_call: -
j_call: TRBJ2-7
clone_size: -
v_call: TRBV5-1
cdr3_aa: CASSPAGDTYEQYF
cdr3_nt: TGCGCCAGCAGCCCGGCAGGAGATACCTACGAGCAGTACTTC

d_call: -
j_call: TRBJ2-1
clone_size: -
v_call: TRBV11-3
cdr3_aa: CASSTGANNEQFF
cdr3_nt: TGTGCCAGCAGTACAGGTGCCAACAATGAGCAGTTCTTC

d_call: -
j_call: TRBJ1-1
clone_size: many
v_call: TRBV6-2/TRBV6-3
cdr3_aa: CASSPPPQGQNTEAFF
cdr3_nt: TGTGCCAGCAGCCCTCCCCCACAGGGCCAGAACACTGAAGCTTTCTTT

d_call: TRBD1
j_call: TRBJ1-6
clone_size: many
v_call: TRBV20-1
cdr3_aa: CSAEGQGHSPLHF
cdr3_nt: TGCAGTGCAGAAGGACAGGGGCATTCACCCCTCCACTTT

d_call: -
j_call: TRBJ1-3
clone_size: few
v_call: TRBV7-8
cdr3_aa: CASSLGDIAGNTIYF
cdr3_nt: TGTGCCAGCAGCTTAGGGGACATCGCCGGAAACACCATATATTTT

d_call: TRBD1
j_call: TRBJ1-2
clone_size: few
v_call: TRBV29-1
cdr3_aa: CSVAGQGDYGYTF
cdr3_nt: TGCAGCGTTGCCGGACAGGGTGACTATGGCTACACCTTC

d_call: TRBD1
j_call: TRBJ2-1
clone_size: few
v_call: TRBV7-9
cdr3_aa: CASSVQGAIVNEQFF
cdr3_nt: TGTGCCAGCAGCGTACAGGGGGCGATAGTCAATGAGCAGTTCTTC

d_call: -
j_call: TRBJ2-5
clone_size: -
v_call: TRBV7-9
cdr3_aa: CASTPDREETQYF
cdr3_nt: TGTGCCAGCACCCCCGACAGAGAAGAGACCCAGTACTTC

d_call: -
j_call: TRBJ1-2
clone_size: few
v_call: TRBV7-9
cdr3_aa: CASTRTGGARLEGYTF
cdr3_nt: TGTGCCAGCACCCGAACGGGGGGGGCACGGTTAGAAGGCTACACCTTC

d_call: TRBD1
j_call: TRBJ2-6
clone_size: few
v_call: TRBV9
cdr3_aa: CASSRDRESGANVLTF
cdr3_nt: TGTGCCAGCAGCCGGGACAGGGAGTCTGGGGCCAACGTCCTGACTTTC

d_call: -
j_call: TRBJ2-7
clone_size: many
v_call: TRBV5-5
cdr3_aa: CASSLITGSSYEQYF
cdr3_nt: TGTGCCAGCAGCTTGATAACAGGGAGCTCCTACGAGCAGTACTTC

d_call: -
j_call: TRBJ2-3
clone_size: many
v_call: TRBV7-6
cdr3_aa: CAVGAGPSTDTQYF
cdr3_nt: TGTGCCGTGGGAGCGGGCCCTAGCACAGATACGCAGTATTTT

d_call: -
j_call: TRBJ1-1
clone_size: -
v_call: TRBV12-3/TRBV12-4
cdr3_aa: CASVWGETMNTEAFF
cdr3_nt: TGTGCCAGCGTGTGGGGGGAAACTATGAACACTGAAGCTTTCTTT

d_call: -
j_call: TRBJ1-4
clone_size: many
v_call: TRBV7-2
cdr3_aa: CASSPTVSEKLFF
cdr3_nt: TGTGCCAGCAGTCCGACAGTTTCTGAAAAACTTTTTTTT

d_call: -
j_call: TRBJ2-4
clone_size: -
v_call: TRBV6-2/TRBV6-3
cdr3_aa: CASSYGTWAKNIQYF
cdr3_nt: TGTGCCAGCAGTTACGGGACGTGGGCCAAAAACATTCAGTACTTC

d_call: TRBD1
j_call: TRBJ1-1
clone_size: few
v_call: TRBV9
cdr3_aa: CASSASGTGPTEAFF
cdr3_nt: TGTGCCAGCAGCGCCTCCGGGACAGGGCCCACTGAAGCTTTCTTT

d_call: -
j_call: TRBJ2-5
clone_size: many
v_call: TRBV7-8
cdr3_aa: CASSLGGRGGETQYF
cdr3_nt: TGTGCCAGCAGCTTAGGAGGCAGGGGAGGGGAGACCCAGTACTTC

d_call: -
j_call: TRBJ1-5
clone_size: many
v_call: TRBV7-9
cdr3_aa: CASSLGAGAINQPQHF
cdr3_nt: TGTGCCAGCAGTTTAGGGGCAGGTGCTATAAATCAGCCCCAGCATTTT

d_call: -
j_call: TRBJ2-5
clone_size: many
v_call: TRBV7-9
cdr3_aa: CASSLAGFQETQYF
cdr3_nt: TGTGCCAGCAGCTTAGCTGGGTTCCAAGAGACCCAGTACTTC

d_call: -
j_call: TRBJ1-6
clone_size: many
v_call: TRBV7-2
cdr3_aa: CASSLARESPLHF
cdr3_nt: TGTGCCAGCAGCCTAGCTCGGGAATCACCCCTCCACTTT

d_call: TRBD1
j_call: TRBJ1-4
clone_size: many
v_call: TRBV7-9
cdr3_aa: CASSPRGQVYEKLFF
cdr3_nt: TGTGCCAGCAGCCCCAGGGGACAGGTCTATGAAAAACTGTTTTTT

d_call: TRBD2
j_call: TRBJ2-5
clone_size: few
v_call: TRBV7-2
cdr3_aa: CASSPGLATETQYF
cdr3_nt: TGTGCCAGCAGCCCGGGACTAGCTACGGAGACCCAGTACTTC

d_call: -
j_call: TRBJ2-3
clone_size: few
v_call: TRBV7-2
cdr3_aa: CASSPPPRYGSQYF
cdr3_nt: TGTGCCAGCAGTCCCCCTCCGAGATATGGGTCGCAGTATTTT

d_call: -
j_call: TRBJ2-2
clone_size: few
v_call: TRBV7-6
cdr3_aa: CASSLGQGVGGELFF
cdr3_nt: TGTGCCAGCAGCTTGGGACAAGGCGTCGGCGGGGAGCTGTTTTTT

d_call: -
j_call: TRBJ2-7
clone_size: many
v_call: TRBV6-1
cdr3_aa: CASRGPGRAYEQYF
cdr3_nt: TGTGCCAGCAGGGGCCCCGGACGGGCCTACGAGCAGTACTTC

d_call: TRBD1
j_call: TRBJ1-1
clone_size: many
v_call: TRBV28
cdr3_aa: CASSLGGRGPTEAFF
cdr3_nt: TGTGCCAGCAGTTTAGGGGGCAGGGGGCCCACTGAAGCTTTCTTT

d_call: -
j_call: TRBJ1-2
clone_size: many
v_call: TRBV24-1
cdr3_aa: CATSDPGRGNYGYTF
cdr3_nt: TGTGCCACCAGTGATCCGGGCCGGGGGAACTATGGCTACACCTTC

d_call: -
j_call: TRBJ1-6
clone_size: -
v_call: TRBV5-1
cdr3_aa: CASSLAGGRTDSPLHF
cdr3_nt: TGCGCCAGCAGCTTGGCCGGGGGGCGAACGGACTCACCCCTCCACTTT

d_call: TRBD1
j_call: TRBJ2-7
clone_size: many
v_call: TRBV12-3/TRBV12-4
cdr3_aa: CASSTRDRVYEQYF
cdr3_nt: TGTGCCAGCAGTACCCGGGACAGGGTCTACGAGCAGTACTTC

d_call: -
j_call: TRBJ1-3
clone_size: -
v_call: TRBV15
cdr3_aa: CATSRDRAPSNTIYF
cdr3_nt: TGTGCCACCAGCAGAGATCGGGCGCCCTCAAACACCATATATTTT

d_call: -
j_call: TRBJ1-2
clone_size: few
v_call: TRBV7-2
cdr3_aa: CASGVYGYTF
cdr3_nt: TGTGCCAGCGGAGTCTATGGCTACACCTTC

d_call: -
j_call: TRBJ2-4
clone_size: many
v_call: TRBV6-1
cdr3_aa: CASSVGRILAKNIQYF
cdr3_nt: TGTGCCAGCAGTGTTGGCAGGATACTAGCCAAAAACATTCAGTACTTC

d_call: TRBD1
j_call: TRBJ2-1
clone_size: few
v_call: TRBV28
cdr3_aa: CASRVRGRYNEQFF
cdr3_nt: TGTGCCAGCCGAGTAAGGGGGCGCTACAATGAGCAGTTCTTC

d_call: -
j_call: TRBJ2-3
clone_size: few
v_call: TRBV27
cdr3_aa: CASSPYEGGGDTQYF
cdr3_nt: TGTGCCAGCAGCCCCTATGAGGGGGGAGGAGATACGCAGTATTTT

d_call: TRBD1
j_call: TRBJ1-2
clone_size: many
v_call: TRBV27
cdr3_aa: CASSWTGTFRGYTF
cdr3_nt: TGTGCCAGCAGCTGGACAGGGACCTTCAGGGGCTACACCTTC

d_call: -
j_call: TRBJ2-3
clone_size: few
v_call: TRBV2
cdr3_aa: CASRWTRTTSTDTQYF
cdr3_nt: TGTGCCAGCAGGTGGACACGTACCACTAGCACAGATACGCAGTATTTT

d_call: TRBD1
j_call: TRBJ2-5
clone_size: many
v_call: TRBV14
cdr3_aa: CASSTGQGQETQYF
cdr3_nt: TGTGCCAGCAGCACCGGACAGGGGCAAGAGACCCAGTACTTC

d_call: -
j_call: TRBJ2-5
clone_size: few
v_call: TRBV11-2
cdr3_aa: CASSRDNQETQYF
cdr3_nt: TGTGCCAGCAGCAGGGACAACCAAGAGACCCAGTACTTC

d_call: -
j_call: TRBJ2-5
clone_size: -
v_call: TRBV14
cdr3_aa: CASSRGIGTQYF
cdr3_nt: TGTGCCAGCAGCCGGGGTATCGGGACCCAGTACTTC

d_call: -
j_call: TRBJ1-1
clone_size: many
v_call: TRBV11-2
cdr3_aa: CASSFFEGLDRGTEAFF
cdr3_nt: TGTGCCAGCAGCTTTTTCGAGGGATTGGACCGTGGCACTGAAGCTTTCTTT

d_call: TRBD1
j_call: TRBJ2-7
clone_size: -
v_call: TRBV27
cdr3_aa: CASSLPGGVEQYF
cdr3_nt: TGTGCCAGCAGTTTACCAGGGGGCGTCGAGCAGTACTTC